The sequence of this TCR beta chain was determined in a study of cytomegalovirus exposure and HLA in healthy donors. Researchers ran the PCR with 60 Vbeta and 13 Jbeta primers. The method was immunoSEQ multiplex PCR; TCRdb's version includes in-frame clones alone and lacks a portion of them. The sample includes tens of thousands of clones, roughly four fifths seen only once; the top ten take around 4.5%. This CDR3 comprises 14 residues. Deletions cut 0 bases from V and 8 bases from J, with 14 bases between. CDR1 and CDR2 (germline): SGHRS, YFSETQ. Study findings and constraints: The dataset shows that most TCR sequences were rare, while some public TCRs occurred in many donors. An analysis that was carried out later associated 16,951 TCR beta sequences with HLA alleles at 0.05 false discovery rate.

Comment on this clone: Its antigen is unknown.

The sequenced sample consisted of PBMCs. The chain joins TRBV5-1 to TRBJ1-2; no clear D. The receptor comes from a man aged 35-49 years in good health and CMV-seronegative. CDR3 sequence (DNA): TGCGCCAGCAGCTTGGAAATCCCTATTATGGGCTACACCTTC. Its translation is CASSLEIPIMGYTF.